This TCR beta chain was documented in a study of blood T cell repertoires in COVID-19. In the source study's methods: Amplified reference gene primers provided the basis for estimating nucleated cell counts. TCRdb's copy holds only in-frame clones and misses some; the assay was immunoSEQ multiplex PCR. The V and J calls and clone size come from that table; D and trimming were worked out from the DNA. The sample lists about 340,000 clones, around 83% occurring once. With 6 bases clipped from V and 3 bases from J, the junction kept 14 bases outside the gene matches. CDR1 is MDHEN and CDR2 is SYDVKM in the germline V gene. The CDR3 is made up of 17 amino acids. This clone was seen a few times.

The TCR sequence derives from a man aged 25 to 40 with active or convalescent COVID-19. Input material: peripheral blood. J is TRBJ1-5 and V is TRBV28, with 7 bases aligning to TRBD1. CDR3 nucleotides: TGTGCCAGCAGCGATCCGGGACAGACACTTTTCAATCAGCCCCAGCATTTT. Translated: CASSDPGQTLFNQPQHF.